This T cell receptor beta chain was obtained from a study of control samples from healthy donors and cancer patients. This table comes from immunoSEQ multiplex PCR, and its TCRdb copy is limited to in-frame clones, with some not included. The table has about 29,000 clones, 70% to 90% seen once. V was shortened by 3 bases and J by 4 bases, with 12 bases between the two germline ends. Germline lookup yields CDR1 SGDLS and CDR2 YYNGEE. This CDR3 contains 14 residues. Sequenced: formalin-fixed, paraffin-embedded tissue. The chain has TRBV9 and TRBJ2-3; D is perhaps TRBD2 (6 bases). This clonotype was sampled from a female donor with melanoma. CDR3: CASSAGGGPDTQYF. CDR3 coding DNA: TGTGCCAGCAGCGCCGGAGGAGGGCCAGATACGCAGTATTTT.